The next 10 T cell receptor beta chains were all read from a single sample in a study of blood T cells in healthy people across ages. It was with a sample-barcoded 5' primer and a J-beta primer mix that a second PCR of roughly 6 to 12 cycles was run. TCRdb called the 5' RACE reads again in MiXCR, with one record for every CDR3 protein. The table has around 900,000 distinct CDR3 sequences, roughly 51% seen once. What was sequenced was blood. These receptors were collected from a woman aged 55-70 years in good health.

This clonotype appeared a few times. J is TRBJ2-1 and V is TRBV5-1; 14 nucleotides align to TRBD2. Germline loops: CDR1 SGHRS, CDR2 YFSETQ. CDR3 length: 17 residues. V was clipped by 3 bases and J by 6 bases; unmatched bases: 8. The CDR3 loop is CASSSPGLAGAINEQFF. The CDR3 nucleotides are TGCGCCAGCAGCTCCCCGGGACTAGCGGGAGCGATCAATGAGCAGTTCTTC.

This clonotype was detected only a few times. V is TRBV7-8 and J is TRBJ1-2; 9 positions agree with TRBD1. With V trimmed by 3 bases and J by 4 bases, 15 bases remained unmatched. The germline gives CDR1 SGHVS, CDR2 FQNEAQ. This CDR3 is 18 amino acids long. CDR3 nucleotides: TGTGCCAGCAGCTTGCAAGGGACAGGGTTACAAAGAACCTATGGCTACACCTTC. Translating gives CASSLQGTGLQRTYGYTF.

The chain carries TRBV11-2 and TRBJ2-5, with D unresolved. The closer fit of TRBJ2-7 to the DNA end suggests the J call may be wrong. The CDR3 has 12 amino acids. Germline CDR1 reads SGHAT; CDR2 reads FQNNGV. The CDR3 DNA is TGTGCCAGCTCCCTCGGCTCTAACGAGCAGTACTTC. Its protein product is CASSLGSNEQYF.

This chain connects TRBV12-5 to TRBJ2-1, with D maybe TRBD2 (6 bases). V lost 3 bases to trimming and J lost 1 base, with 19 bases between them. The CDR3 covers 18 residues. Per the germline V gene, CDR1 is LGHNT and CDR2 is FRNRAP. The CDR3 loop reads CASGFPLSGPPSYNEQFF. The CDR3 region has the DNA TGTGCTAGTGGTTTCCCCCTTAGCGGTCCTCCTTCCTACAATGAGCAGTTCTTC.

Note on this clonotype: Germline is not matched at one junction end, which may reflect a read error. The genes are TRBV6-1 and TRBJ2-7; the D is unclear. The V gene's germline CDR1 is MNHNS and CDR2 SASEGT. The CDR3 length is 11 residues. The CDR3 protein is CASIEYYEQYF. The CDR3 coding sequence is TGTGCCAGCATTGAATACTATGAGCAGTACTTC.

This rearrangement joins TRBV29-1 to TRBJ2-1; TRBD2 matches 9 bases. The V gene end was trimmed by 1 base and the J gene end by 4 bases; junction bases not matched to a gene: 5. The V gene's germline CDR1 is SQVTM and CDR2 ANQGSEA. The CDR3 sequence is 15 residues long. CDR3 sequence: CSVEGGGARYNEQFF. The CDR3 DNA sequence: TGCAGCGTTGAAGGCGGGGGGGCCCGGTACAATGAGCAGTTCTTC.

In its sample, this clonotype was seen a few times. The chain combines TRBV29-1 with TRBJ2-1; 8 bases map to TRBD1. This CDR3 has 14 amino acids. Per the germline V gene, CDR1 is SQVTM and CDR2 is ANQGSEA. J gave up 4 bases and V 7 bases, and 9 bases lay outside the gene matches. CDR3 protein: CSAARQGSYNEQFF. In DNA form, the CDR3 reads TGCAGCGCCGCCAGACAGGGGAGTTACAATGAGCAGTTCTTC.

This clonotype has just a few counts. This chain links TRBV14 with TRBJ2-3, with 10 bases identical to TRBD1. The junction had 5 bases not matched to a gene; V was cut back by 1 base and J by 4 bases. Germline V lookup: CDR1 SGHDN, CDR2 FVKESK. The CDR3 has 16 residues. This chain's CDR3 is CASSQALGTGADTQYF. Here the CDR3 DNA reads TGTGCCAGCAGCCAAGCCCTCGGGACAGGGGCAGATACGCAGTATTTT.

Worth noting for this clonotype: One end of the junction varies from germline; a read error may be responsible. The V gene is TRBV7-2, the J gene TRBJ2-3; D may match TRBD1 or TRBD2 (5 bases each). The germline V gene encodes CDR1 SGHTA and CDR2 FQGNSA. The CDR3 is made up of 12 amino acids. The CDR3 here is CTGRAAGDTQYF. In DNA form, the CDR3 reads TGTACCGGCAGGGCCGCGGGAGATACGCAGTATTTT.

The sample holds a few counts of this clonotype. The chain combines TRBV7-2 with TRBJ2-7; 12 positions agree with TRBD2. CDR1 is SGHTA and CDR2 is FQGNSA in the germline V gene. V shed 5 bases, J shed 8 bases, and the junction held 7 bases outside the gene matches. The CDR3 is 14 amino acids. The CDR3 is CASSRLAGEFQQYF. CDR3 DNA sequence: TGTGCCAGCAGCCGACTAGCGGGAGAATTTCAGCAGTACTTC. The full variable domain, its missing parts supplied by reference TRBV7-2 and TRBJ2-7, is GAGVSQSPSNKVTEKGKDVELRCDPISGHTALYWYRQSLGQGLEFLIYFQGNSAPDKSGLPSDRFSAERTGGSVSTLTIQRTQQEDSAVYLCASSRLAGEFQQYFGPGTRLTVT.